These T cell receptor beta chains were read from a single sample in a study of T cell responses to AZD1222 COVID-19 vaccine. Sequencing was performed with immunoSEQ multiplex PCR; in TCRdb, only in-frame clones are kept and a portion is missing. The sample has about 150,000 clones, roughly nine tenths seen once. Sequences were derived from peripheral blood, sampled 28 days after the second AZD1222 dose. All receptors come from an adult who received the AZD1222 COVID-19 vaccine. Both conserved end residues are part of each CDR3. A D gene is named only where the DNA matches it firmly. Part of the rows lack a size; the others show once, few, many or a class for expanded clones.

d_gene	v_gene	j_gene	abundance	CDR3nt	CDR3aa
NA	TRBV5-6	TRBJ1-1	NA	TGTGCCAGCAGCTTGCGCAGCTACACCACTGAAGCTTTCTTT	CASSLRSYTTEAFF
NA	TRBV28	TRBJ1-2	NA	TGTGCCAGCTGGCTCCGGGCTGATGGCTACACCTTC	CASWLRADGYTF
NA	TRBV24-1	TRBJ1-5	NA	TGTGCCACCAGTGTCGTAAGGGGTATTAGCAATCAGCCCCAGCATTTT	CATSVVRGISNQPQHF
NA	TRBV2	TRBJ1-5	NA	TGTGCCAGCACCCGGGTTGGCAATCAGCCCCAGCATTTT	CASTRVGNQPQHF
NA	TRBV7-6	TRBJ2-7	NA	TGTGCCAGCAGCATCGGACATCTCTCCTACGAGCAGTACTTC	CASSIGHLSYEQYF
NA	TRBV27	TRBJ2-7	NA	TGTGCCAGCAGCTTCGGGAGCTGGTACGAGCAGTACTTC	CASSFGSWYEQYF
NA	TRBV7-2	TRBJ1-1	NA	TGTGCCAGCAGCTTATATACAGGGTCCACTGAAGCTTTCTTT	CASSLYTGSTEAFF
NA	TRBV6-5	TRBJ1-2	NA	TGTGCCAGCAGAACCTCGGGGCTAAACTATGGCTACACCTTC	CASRTSGLNYGYTF
NA	TRBV5-1	TRBJ2-3	NA	TGCGCCAGCAGTTTGGAAGGGCGGGGGCCAGATACGCAGTATTTT	CASSLEGRGPDTQYF
TRBD1	TRBV2	TRBJ1-1	NA	TGTGCCAGCAGTGGACAGGGGAACACTGAAGCTTTCTTT	CASSGQGNTEAFF
NA	TRBV7-9	TRBJ1-2	NA	TGTGCCAGCAGCCACCCGGGGCCCTATGGCTACACCTTC	CASSHPGPYGYTF
NA	TRBV19	TRBJ2-3	NA	TGTGCCAGTAGTTGGAGGGGGGCGCCCGGAGATACGCAGTATTTT	CASSWRGAPGDTQYF
NA	TRBV7-9	TRBJ2-7	NA	TGTGCCAGCAGCTTAGATTTAATTTCGCAGTACTTC	CASSLDLISQYF
NA	TRBV9	TRBJ1-1	NA	TGTGCCAGCTCTACTACAGGGTCTGCTGAAGCTTTCTTT	CASSTTGSAEAFF
TRBD1	TRBV6-4	TRBJ2-1	NA	TGTGCCAGCAGTCGGGACAGCTTCAATGAGCAGTTCTTC	CASSRDSFNEQFF
NA	TRBV10-3	TRBJ2-7	NA	TGTGCCATCCGGCTTTCCGACGATCTCTACGAGCAGTACTTC	CAIRLSDDLYEQYF
NA	TRBV11-3	TRBJ2-2	NA	TGTGCCAGCAGCTTAGGTTCCGGGTATGGAGGGGAGCTGTTTTTT	CASSLGSGYGGELFF
NA	TRBV5-6	TRBJ1-2	once	TGTGCCAGCAGCTTGATCTCAGGACAGCCTTATGGCTACACCTTC	CASSLISGQPYGYTF
NA	TRBV7-2	TRBJ1-4	NA	TGTGCCAGCAGTTACAGGAATGAAAAACTGTTTTTT	CASSYRNEKLFF
NA	TRBV6-5	TRBJ2-5	NA	TGTGCCAGCAGCCCAGACAGTCAAGAGACCCAGTACTTC	CASSPDSQETQYF
TRBD2	TRBV5-4	TRBJ2-1	NA	TGTGCCAGCAACACGAAAGCGGGGGCTGACAATGAGCAGTTCTTC	CASNTKAGADNEQFF
NA	TRBV6-5	TRBJ2-5	NA	TGTGCCAGCGGACCCATACATCAGCGGACCCAGTACTTC	CASGPIHQRTQYF
TRBD1	TRBV7-9	TRBJ2-3	NA	TGTGCCAGCAGCTCCTCGGGACAGAGCACAGATACGCAGTATTTT	CASSSSGQSTDTQYF
TRBD1	TRBV19	TRBJ1-2	NA	TGTGCCAGTAGTACCCCTCGGGACAGGACTACCTATGGCTACACCTTC	CASSTPRDRTTYGYTF
NA	TRBV3-1/TRBV3-2	TRBJ1-2	NA	TGTGCCAGCAGCCGACGGGGGGAGGGTGGCTACACCTTC	CASSRRGEGGYTF
NA	TRBV6-2/TRBV6-3	TRBJ2-6	NA	TGTGCCAGCAGTTACATGTCCCATCCTGGGGCCAACGTCCTGACTTTC	CASSYMSHPGANVLTF
NA	TRBV10-2	TRBJ1-4	NA	TGCGCCAGCGTCAGCTTCGACTGCCCGAATGAAAAACTGTTTTTT	CASVSFDCPNEKLFF
NA	TRBV19	TRBJ2-2	NA	TGTGCCAGTAGTAAGCTGGCGGACACCGGGGAGCTGTTTTTT	CASSKLADTGELFF
NA	TRBV29-1	TRBJ1-1	few	TGCAGCGTCGTGATAGGGCACACTGAAGCTTTCTTT	CSVVIGHTEAFF
NA	TRBV24-1	TRBJ1-6	NA	TGTGCCACCCCCACTTTTCGCAGTTCAAGCTCCTATAATTCACCCCTCCACTTT	CATPTFRSSSSYNSPLHF
NA	TRBV18	TRBJ1-2	few	TGTGCCAGCTCACCAACTATTGAAGGACTGTCTAACTATGGCTACACCTTC	CASSPTIEGLSNYGYTF
TRBD1	TRBV10-1	TRBJ1-4	NA	TGCGCCAGTCCCTCAACAGGGGGAGGCGAAAAACTGTTTTTT	CASPSTGGGEKLFF
TRBD2	TRBV12-5	TRBJ2-7	NA	TGTGCTAGTGGTTCTGGGGGGGGGAACAGCTACGAGCAGTACTTC	CASGSGGGNSYEQYF
NA	TRBV4-3	TRBJ1-4	NA	TGCGCCAGCAGCCAAGATGGGGGACGCAGGGTTAGAGCAACTAATGAAAAACTGTTTTTT	CASSQDGGRRVRATNEKLFF
TRBD1	TRBV7-2	TRBJ2-5	NA	TGTGCCAGCAGCTTCGCAAGAGCTGGGACAGAAGAGACCCAGTACTTC	CASSFARAGTEETQYF
NA	TRBV3-1/TRBV3-2	TRBJ2-5	NA	TGTGCCAGCAGCTCGCGGGGTCCGGCGAAAGGGGAGACCCAGTACTTC	CASSSRGPAKGETQYF
TRBD2	TRBV20-1	TRBJ2-1	NA	TGCAGTGCTAGTAGCGGGGCGCCCTACAATGAGCAGTTCTTC	CSASSGAPYNEQFF
NA	TRBV3-1/TRBV3-2	TRBJ2-1	NA	TGTGCCAGCAGCCAGTCGACTAAGGGTTATACATTCCAGTTCTTC	CASSQSTKGYTFQFF
TRBD1	TRBV5-5	TRBJ1-2	NA	TGTGCCAGCAGCCTCGCACAGGGGGCTAAGGACTATGGCTACACCTTC	CASSLAQGAKDYGYTF
NA	TRBV6-5	TRBJ1-2	NA	TGTGCCAGCAGTCTTTTAGGTGTATCATATGGCTACACCTTC	CASSLLGVSYGYTF
NA	TRBV7-8	TRBJ2-3	NA	TGTGCCAGCAGCTCAAGTCGGCGCACAGATACGCAGTATTTT	CASSSSRRTDTQYF
NA	TRBV7-6	TRBJ1-4	NA	TGTGCCAGCAGCCAGTTTGGGGAGGGAGAAAAACTGTTTTTT	CASSQFGEGEKLFF
TRBD1	TRBV19	TRBJ1-1	NA	TGTGCCAGTAGTCACGGGACAGGGAGGACTGAAGCTTTCTTT	CASSHGTGRTEAFF
NA	TRBV27	TRBJ1-3	NA	TGTGCCAGCAGTCCCAGGGCTGGAAACACCATATATTTT	CASSPRAGNTIYF
NA	TRBV27	TRBJ1-1	few	TGTGCCAGCAGTTTAACCGGATGGGGAACTGAAGCTTTCTTT	CASSLTGWGTEAFF